This T cell receptor (beta chain) is drawn from a study of blood T cell repertoires in COVID-19. Study-level background: Collection of acute and convalescent COVID-19 samples took place in the United States, Italy and Spain. Sample material is recorded as cDNA or gDNA derived from T cells, B-cell-depleted T cells, or PBMCs.

In the source study's methods: Using reference gene primer amplification, nucleated cell counts were estimated. TCRdb keeps only in-frame clones here, not all; method: immunoSEQ multiplex PCR. V and J calls and clone size come straight from that table; D and trimming were deduced from the DNA. The table lists just under 300,000 clones, around nine tenths of them singletons. This CDR3 is built from 14 residues. V lost 4 bases, J lost 6 bases, and 6 bases stayed unmatched. CDR1 and CDR2 (germline): SGHTA, FQGTGA. The sequenced sample was peripheral blood. The origin of this receptor is a man between 70 and 80 years old with acute or convalescent COVID-19. The genes are TRBV7-3 and TRBJ2-5; TRBD2 matches 9 bases. The chain's CDR3 is CASSSGLAGKTQYF. The CDR3 bases are TGTGCCAGCAGCTCGGGACTAGCCGGGAAGACCCAGTACTTC.